Sequencing of this T cell receptor beta chain was carried out in a study of cytotoxic CD8 clonotypes in ibrutinib-treated CLL. Per germline, CDR1 LNHNV and CDR2 YYDKDF (reference sequence). This CDR3 contains 15 residues. Between the trimmed V and J ends, which lost 3 bases and 6 bases, there was a span of 18 bases. The method was immunoSEQ multiplex PCR; TCRdb's version includes in-frame clones alone and lacks a portion of them. Of 120,000 to 150,000 clones listed, 77% are singletons. The sequence derives from a human donor with chronic lymphocytic leukemia. The sample consisted of PBMCs, taken after 12 months of ibrutinib treatment. The chain employs TRBV15 and TRBJ2-7; no firm D call. The CDR3 here is CATSSPRQAVLEQYF. CDR3 coding DNA: TGTGCCACCAGCAGTCCAAGGCAGGCCGTCCTCGAGCAGTACTTC.